This T cell receptor (beta chain) was documented in a study of T cell repertoires in cytomegalovirus infection. CDR3 size: 12 residues. Trimming took 5 bases from V and 8 from J, leaving 12 bases between them. The germline V gene encodes CDR1 LNHDA and CDR2 SQIVND (reference sequence). Concerning this clonotype itself: Its antigen is not known.

TCRdb re-called the reads through MiXCR, storing one row per CDR3 protein. Here the sample spans a few hundred thousand distinct CDR3 sequences, about two fifths being singletons. This specimen was cultured PBMCs, taken from culture after CMV antigen stimulation. This TCR came from a human donor in good health (CMV status not recorded). Some clones in this sample may be carry-over from other donors' samples. The chain couples TRBV19 to TRBJ1-2; tentative D call: TRBD1 (5 bases). The CDR3 sequence: CASSFGTSGYTF. The CDR3 DNA reads as TGTGCCAGTAGTTTCGGGACCTCGGGCTACACCTTC.